Reported below is one T cell receptor (beta chain). Its specificity is unknown. The V gene's germline CDR1 is ENHRY and CDR2 SYGVKD. The CDR3 has 14 residues. The ends lost 3 bases at V and 6 bases at J; junction bases unmatched: 4. MiXCR was run by TCRdb on the 5' RACE reads, yielding one entry per CDR3 protein. Here the sample spans about 470,000 distinct CDR3 sequences, less than 25% being singletons. This sample is drawn from a study of identical twins. Overall study results and limits: Insertion counts were lower in abundant cord blood beta clonotypes, a trend that memory repertoires did not show. The conclusions drew on cross-sectional statistical analysis instead of tracking the same donors.

The same specimen was also included in a second study, on T cells expressing NK-cell markers. That investigation notes: As a fraction of CD8+ T cells, dominant NKG2C+ clonotypes reached about 1.0-7.5% in 5 or 6 donors. For several donors, these clonotypes were likewise the leading ones in the CD3+CD56-NKG2C+ fraction.

The source is a woman in her late teens or twenties in good health. V gene TRBV10-3 combines with J gene TRBJ1-5, with TRBD1 matching 8 bases. Sequenced sample: CD4+ T cells sorted from blood. CDR3 sequence (DNA): TGTGCCATCAGTGATGGAACAGGGGGTCAGCCCCAGCATTTT. Translated, it gives CAISDGTGGQPQHF.